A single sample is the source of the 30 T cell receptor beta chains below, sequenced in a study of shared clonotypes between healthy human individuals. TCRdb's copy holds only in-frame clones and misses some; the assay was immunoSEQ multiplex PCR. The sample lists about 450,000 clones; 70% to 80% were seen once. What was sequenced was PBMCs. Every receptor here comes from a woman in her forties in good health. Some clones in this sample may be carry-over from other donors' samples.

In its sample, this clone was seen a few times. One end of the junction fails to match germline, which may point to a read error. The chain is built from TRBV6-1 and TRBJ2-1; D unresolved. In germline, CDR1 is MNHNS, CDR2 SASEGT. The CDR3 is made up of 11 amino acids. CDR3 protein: CAVERFNAQFF. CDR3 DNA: TGTGCCGTCGAGAGGTTCAATGCGCAGTTCTTC.

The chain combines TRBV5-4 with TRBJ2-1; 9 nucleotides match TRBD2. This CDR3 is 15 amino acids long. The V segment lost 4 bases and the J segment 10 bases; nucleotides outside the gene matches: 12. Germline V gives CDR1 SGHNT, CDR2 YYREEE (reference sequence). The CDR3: CASSPNFGTSIEQFF. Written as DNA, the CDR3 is TGTGCCAGCAGCCCCAATTTTGGGACTAGCATAGAGCAGTTCTTC.

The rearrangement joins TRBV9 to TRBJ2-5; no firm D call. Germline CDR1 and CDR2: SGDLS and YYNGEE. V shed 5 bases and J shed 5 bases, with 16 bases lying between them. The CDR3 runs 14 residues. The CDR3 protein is CASSYRDHRETQYF. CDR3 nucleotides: TGTGCCAGCAGTTACCGAGACCATAGGGAGACCCAGTACTTC.

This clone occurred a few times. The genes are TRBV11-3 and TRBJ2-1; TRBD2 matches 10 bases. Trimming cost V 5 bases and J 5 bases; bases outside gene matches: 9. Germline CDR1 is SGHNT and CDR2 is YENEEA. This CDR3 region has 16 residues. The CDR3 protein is CASSPSAGGSHNEQFF. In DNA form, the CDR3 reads TGTGCCAGCAGCCCCTCAGCGGGAGGGTCCCACAATGAGCAGTTCTTC.

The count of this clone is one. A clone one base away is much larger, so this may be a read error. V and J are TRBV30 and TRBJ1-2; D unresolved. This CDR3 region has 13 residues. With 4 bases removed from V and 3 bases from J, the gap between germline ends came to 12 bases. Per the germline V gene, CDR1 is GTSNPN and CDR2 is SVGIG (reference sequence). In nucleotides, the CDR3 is TGTGCCTGGACCAAGGGTGACGACTATGGCTACACCTTC. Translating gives CAWTKGDDYGYTF. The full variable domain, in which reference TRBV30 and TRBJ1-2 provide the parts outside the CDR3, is SQTIHQWPATLVQPVGSPLSLECTVEGTSNPNLYWYRQAAGRGLQLLFYSVGIGQISSEVPQNLSASRPQDRQFILSSKKLLLSDSGFYLCAWTKGDDYGYTFGSGTRLTVV.

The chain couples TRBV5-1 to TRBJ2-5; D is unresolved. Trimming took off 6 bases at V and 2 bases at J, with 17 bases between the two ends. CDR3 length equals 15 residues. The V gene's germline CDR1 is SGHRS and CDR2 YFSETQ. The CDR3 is CASMDLTKQQETQYF. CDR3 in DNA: TGCGCCAGCATGGATTTAACAAAACAACAAGAGACCCAGTACTTC.

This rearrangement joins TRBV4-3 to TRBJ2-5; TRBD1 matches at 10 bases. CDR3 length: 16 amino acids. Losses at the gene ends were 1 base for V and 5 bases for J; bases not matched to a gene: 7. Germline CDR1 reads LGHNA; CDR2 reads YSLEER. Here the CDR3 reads CASSQADRGHVETQYF. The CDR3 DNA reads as TGCGCCAGCAGCCAAGCCGACAGGGGGCATGTGGAGACCCAGTACTTC.

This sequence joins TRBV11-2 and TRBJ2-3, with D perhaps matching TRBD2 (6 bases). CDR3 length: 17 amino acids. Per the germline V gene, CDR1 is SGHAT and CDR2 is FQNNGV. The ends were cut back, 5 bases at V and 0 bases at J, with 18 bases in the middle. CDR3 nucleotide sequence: TGTGCCAGCAGCACCAGCGGGTTGAACCCTAGCACAGATACGCAGTATTTT. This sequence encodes CASSTSGLNPSTDTQYF. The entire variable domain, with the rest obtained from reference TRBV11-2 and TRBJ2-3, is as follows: EAGVAQSPRYKIIEKRQSVAFWCNPISGHATLYWYQQILGQGPKLLIQFQNNGVVDDSQLPKDRFSAERLKGVDSTLKIQPAKLEDSAVYLCASSTSGLNPSTDTQYFGPGTRLTVL.

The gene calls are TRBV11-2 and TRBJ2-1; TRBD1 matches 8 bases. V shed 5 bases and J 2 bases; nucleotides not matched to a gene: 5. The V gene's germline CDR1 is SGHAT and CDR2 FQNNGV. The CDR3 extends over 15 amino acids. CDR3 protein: CASSLGTGAYNEQFF. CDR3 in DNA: TGTGCCAGCAGCCTCGGGACAGGAGCCTACAATGAGCAGTTCTTC.

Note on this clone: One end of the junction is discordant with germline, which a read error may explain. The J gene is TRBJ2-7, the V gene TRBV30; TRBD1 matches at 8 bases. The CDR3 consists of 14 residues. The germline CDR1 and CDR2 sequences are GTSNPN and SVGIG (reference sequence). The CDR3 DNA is TGTGCCGCACCCAGGACAGGGATCTCCTACGAGCGGTACTTC. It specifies CAAPRTGISYERYF. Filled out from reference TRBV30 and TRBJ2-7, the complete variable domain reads SQTIHQWPATLVQPVGSPLSLECTVEGTSNPNLYWYRQAAGRGLQLLFYSVGIGQISSEVPQNLSASRPQDRQFILSSKKLLLSDSGFYLCAAPRTGISYERYFGPGTRLTVT.

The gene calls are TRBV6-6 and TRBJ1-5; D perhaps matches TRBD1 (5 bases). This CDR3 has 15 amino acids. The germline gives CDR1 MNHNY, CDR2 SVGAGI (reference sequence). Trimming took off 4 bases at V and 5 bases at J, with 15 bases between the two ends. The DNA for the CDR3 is TGTGCCAGCAGTTTAGGCGGCGTGGGGGATCAGCCCCAGCATTTT. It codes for CASSLGGVGDQPQHF.

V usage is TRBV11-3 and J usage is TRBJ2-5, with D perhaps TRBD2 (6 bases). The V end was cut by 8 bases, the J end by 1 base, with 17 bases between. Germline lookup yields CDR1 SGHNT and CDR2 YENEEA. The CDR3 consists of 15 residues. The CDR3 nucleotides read TGTGCCAGCGGATTCGGGACTCCGGGCCAAGAGACCCAGTACTTC. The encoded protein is CASGFGTPGQETQYF.

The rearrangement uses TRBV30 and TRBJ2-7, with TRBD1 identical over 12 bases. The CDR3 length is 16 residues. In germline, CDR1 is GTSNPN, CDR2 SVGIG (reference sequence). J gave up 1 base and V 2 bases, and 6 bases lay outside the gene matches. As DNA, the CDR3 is TGTGCCTGGAGTACACCGGGACAGGGGGCTTCCTACGAGCAGTACTTC. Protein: CAWSTPGQGASYEQYF.

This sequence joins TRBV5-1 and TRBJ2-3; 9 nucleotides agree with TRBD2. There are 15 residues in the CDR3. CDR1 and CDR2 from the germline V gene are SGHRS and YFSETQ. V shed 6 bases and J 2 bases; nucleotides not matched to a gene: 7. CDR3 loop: CASTNSGSPTDTQYF. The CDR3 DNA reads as TGCGCCAGCACAAATAGCGGGAGTCCCACAGATACGCAGTATTTT.

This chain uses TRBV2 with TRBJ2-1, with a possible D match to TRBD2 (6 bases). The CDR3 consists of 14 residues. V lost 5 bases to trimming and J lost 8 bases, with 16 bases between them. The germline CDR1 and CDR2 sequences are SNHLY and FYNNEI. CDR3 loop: CASSSGEGIYEQFF. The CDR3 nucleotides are TGTGCCAGCAGTTCGGGAGAAGGGATATATGAGCAGTTCTTC.

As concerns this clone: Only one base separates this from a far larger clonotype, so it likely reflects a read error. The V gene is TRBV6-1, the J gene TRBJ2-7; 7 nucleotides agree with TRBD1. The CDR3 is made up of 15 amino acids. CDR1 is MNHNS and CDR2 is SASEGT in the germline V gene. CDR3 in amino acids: CASSTYRGGSYEQYF. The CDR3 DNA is TGTGCAAGCAGTACCTACAGGGGTGGGTCCTACGAGCAGTACTTC.

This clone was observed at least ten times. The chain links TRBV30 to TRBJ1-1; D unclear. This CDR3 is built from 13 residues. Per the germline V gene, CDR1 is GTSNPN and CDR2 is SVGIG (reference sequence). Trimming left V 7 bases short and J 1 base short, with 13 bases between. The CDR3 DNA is TGTGCCTCAAGACACCCCCAGAACACTGAAGCTTTCTTT. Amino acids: CASRHPQNTEAFF.

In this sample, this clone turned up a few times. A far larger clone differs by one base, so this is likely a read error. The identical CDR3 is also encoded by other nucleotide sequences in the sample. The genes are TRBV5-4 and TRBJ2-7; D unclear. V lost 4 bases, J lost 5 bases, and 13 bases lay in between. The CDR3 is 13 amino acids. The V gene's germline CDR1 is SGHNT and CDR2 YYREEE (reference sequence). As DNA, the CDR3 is TGTGCCAGCAGCCTCTCATCCATCCACGAGCAGTACTTC. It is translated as CASSLSSIHEQYF.

The CDR3 reads CASSLNGATQYF. The CDR3 DNA follows: TGTGCCAGCAGTTTAAATGGGGCGACCCAGTACTTC. The genes are TRBV28 and TRBJ2-5, with D possibly being TRBD1 (5 bases). The CDR3 runs 12 residues. The germline CDR1 and CDR2 sequences are MDHEN and SYDVKM. Deletions cut 2 bases from V and 7 bases from J, with 8 bases between.

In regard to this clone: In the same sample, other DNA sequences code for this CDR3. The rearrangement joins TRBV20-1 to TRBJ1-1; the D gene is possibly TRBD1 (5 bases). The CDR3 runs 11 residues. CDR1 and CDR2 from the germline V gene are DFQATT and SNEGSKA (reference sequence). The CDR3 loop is CRLGAGTEAFF. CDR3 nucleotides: TGCAGGCTCGGGGCGGGCACTGAAGCTTTCTTT.

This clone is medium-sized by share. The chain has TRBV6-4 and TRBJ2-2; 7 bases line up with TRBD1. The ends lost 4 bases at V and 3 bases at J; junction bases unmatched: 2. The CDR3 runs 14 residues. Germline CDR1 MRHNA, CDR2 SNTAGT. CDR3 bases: TGTGCCAGCAGTGCCGGGACAGACACCGGGGAGCTGTTTTTT. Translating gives CASSAGTDTGELFF.

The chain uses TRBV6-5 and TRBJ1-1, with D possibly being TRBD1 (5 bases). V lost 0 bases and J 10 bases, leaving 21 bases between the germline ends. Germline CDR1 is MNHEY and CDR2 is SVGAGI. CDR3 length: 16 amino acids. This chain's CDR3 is CASSYSRGEGSQGAFF. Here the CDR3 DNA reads TGTGCCAGCAGTTACTCAAGAGGAGAGGGGAGTCAAGGAGCTTTCTTT.

This chain's CDR3 is CASSWENEKLFF. The CDR3 nucleotides are TGTGCCAGCAGTTGGGAAAATGAAAAACTGTTTTTT. This chain uses TRBV28 with TRBJ1-4; D unclear. Germline-derived CDR1 and CDR2 are MDHEN and SYDVKM. The CDR3 contains 12 residues. V was cut by 4 bases and J by 5 bases, with 5 bases left in between.

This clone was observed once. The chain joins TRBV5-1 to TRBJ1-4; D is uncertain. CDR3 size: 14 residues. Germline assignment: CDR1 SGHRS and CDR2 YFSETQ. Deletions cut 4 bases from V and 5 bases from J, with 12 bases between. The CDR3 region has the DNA TGCGCCAGCAGCACCGACGGACTAAATGAAAAACTGTTTTTT. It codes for CASSTDGLNEKLFF. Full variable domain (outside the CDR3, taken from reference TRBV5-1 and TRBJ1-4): KAGVTQTPRYLIKTRGQQVTLSCSPISGHRSVSWYQQTPGQGLQFLFEYFSETQRNKGNFPGRFSGRQFSNSRSEMNVSTLELGDSALYLCASSTDGLNEKLFFGSGTQLSVL.

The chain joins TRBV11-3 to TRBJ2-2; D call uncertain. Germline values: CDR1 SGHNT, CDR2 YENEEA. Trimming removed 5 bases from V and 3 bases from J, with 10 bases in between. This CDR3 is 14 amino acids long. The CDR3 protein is CASSRERDTGELFF. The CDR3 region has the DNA TGTGCCAGCAGCCGTGAGCGAGACACCGGGGAGCTGTTTTTT. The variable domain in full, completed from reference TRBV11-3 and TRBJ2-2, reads EAGVVQSPRYKIIEKKQPVAFWCNPISGHNTLYWYLQNLGQGPELLIRYENEEAVDDSQLPKDRFSAERLKGVDSTLKIQPAELGDSAVYLCASSRERDTGELFFGEGSRLTVL.

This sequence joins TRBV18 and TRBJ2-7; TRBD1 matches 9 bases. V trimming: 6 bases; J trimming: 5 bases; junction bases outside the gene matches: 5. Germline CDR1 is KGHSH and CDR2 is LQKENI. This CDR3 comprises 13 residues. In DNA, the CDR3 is TGTGCCAGCTCTCAGGACAGGGGAGACGAGCAGTACTTC. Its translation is CASSQDRGDEQYF.

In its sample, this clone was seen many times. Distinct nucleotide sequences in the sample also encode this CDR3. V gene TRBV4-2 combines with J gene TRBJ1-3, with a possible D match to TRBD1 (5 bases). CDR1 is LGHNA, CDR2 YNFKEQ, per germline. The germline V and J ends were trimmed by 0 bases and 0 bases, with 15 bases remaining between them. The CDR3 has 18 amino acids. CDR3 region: CASSQDARDGNSGNTIYF. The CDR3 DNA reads TGTGCCAGCAGCCAAGATGCCCGGGACGGAAACTCTGGAAACACCATATATTTT.

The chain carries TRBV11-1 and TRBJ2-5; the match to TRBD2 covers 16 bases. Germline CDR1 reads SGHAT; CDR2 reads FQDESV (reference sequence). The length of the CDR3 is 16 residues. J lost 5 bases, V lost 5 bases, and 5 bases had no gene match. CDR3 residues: CASSPGTSGGVETQYF. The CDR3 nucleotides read TGTGCCAGCAGCCCGGGGACTAGCGGGGGGGTGGAGACCCAGTACTTC.

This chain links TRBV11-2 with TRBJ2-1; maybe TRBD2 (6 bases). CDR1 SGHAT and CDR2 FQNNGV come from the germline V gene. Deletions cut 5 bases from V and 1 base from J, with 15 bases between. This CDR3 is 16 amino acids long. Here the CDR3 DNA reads TGTGCCAGCAGCCCCGTTCGTGGGAGGTCCTACAATGAGCAGTTCTTC. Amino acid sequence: CASSPVRGRSYNEQFF.

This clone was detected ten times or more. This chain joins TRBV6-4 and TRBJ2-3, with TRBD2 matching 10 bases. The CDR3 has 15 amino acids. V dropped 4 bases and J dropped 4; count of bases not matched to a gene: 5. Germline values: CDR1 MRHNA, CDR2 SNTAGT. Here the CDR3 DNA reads TGTGCCAGCAGTGCGACTAGCGGGTCGGCAGATACGCAGTATTTT. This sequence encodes CASSATSGSADTQYF.